The next 28 T cell receptor beta chains were all read from a single sample in a study of T cells after yellow fever vaccination. TCRdb reprocessed the 5' RACE reads via MiXCR and lists one record per CDR3 protein. The sample carries around 100,000 distinct CDR3 sequences, approximately 8.4% recorded once. Material: CD8+ T cells sorted from PBMCs, obtained 45 days after the yellow fever booster vaccination. The receptors were gathered from a young man who received the YFV17D yellow fever vaccine.

In this sample, this clonotype turned up many times. The chain employs TRBV16 and TRBJ2-1, with TRBD2 matching over 7 bases. Germline-derived CDR1 and CDR2 are KGHSY and FQNENV. The CDR3 is made up of 16 amino acids. V shed 2 bases, J shed 8 bases, and the junction held 12 bases outside the gene matches. The CDR3 nucleotides read TGTGCCAGCAGCCAAGGGAGGGGCCTCACCCCCCATGAGCAGTTCTTC. It translates to CASSQGRGLTPHEQFF.

Ten or more counts support this clonotype. The chain links TRBV20-1 to TRBJ2-7; D ambiguous. V was shortened by 2 bases and J by 4 bases, with 9 bases between the two germline ends. The CDR3 has 12 residues. The germline gives CDR1 DFQATT, CDR2 SNEGSKA (reference sequence). CDR3 DNA: TGCAGTGCTAGACCTCAGGAGTACGAGCAGTACTTC. This sequence encodes CSARPQEYEQYF.

This clonotype came up many times. The chain couples TRBV4-2 to TRBJ2-5; 10 bases map to TRBD2. Unmatched junction bases numbered 6, after V lost 0 bases and J lost 2 bases. The CDR3 covers 17 residues. Germline V CDR1 and CDR2: LGHNA, YNFKEQ. CDR3: CASSQDVAGGGQETQYF. In DNA form, the CDR3 reads TGTGCCAGCAGCCAAGACGTAGCGGGAGGAGGGCAAGAGACCCAGTACTTC.

This clonotype was observed at least ten times. The chain uses TRBV5-4 and TRBJ2-3; TRBD2 agrees at 13 bases. Germline CDR1 is SGHNT and CDR2 is YYREEE (reference sequence). J was trimmed by 7 bases and V by 10 bases; bases with no gene match: 3. CDR3 size: 12 residues. The CDR3 here is CAGGTSGNTQYF. CDR3 nucleotides: TGTGCCGGAGGGACTAGCGGGAATACGCAGTATTTT.

This clonotype has at least ten counts. The V and J genes are TRBV5-6 and TRBJ1-1; D uncertain. Trimming removed 4 bases at V and 1 base at J, with 5 bases between. CDR1 and CDR2 from the germline V gene are SGHDT and YYEEEE. This CDR3 comprises 12 residues. CDR3 sequence: CASSLANTEAFF. The CDR3 DNA is TGTGCCAGCAGCCTAGCGAACACTGAAGCTTTCTTT. Full variable domain (missing parts from reference TRBV5-6 and TRBJ1-1): DAGVTQSPTHLIKTRGQQVTLRCSPKSGHDTVSWYQQALGQGPQFIFQYYEEEERQRGNFPDRFSGHQFPNYSSELNVNALLLGDSALYLCASSLANTEAFFGQGTRLTVV.

This chain links TRBV3-1 with TRBJ2-1, with a tentative D call TRBD1 (6 bases). V was clipped by 1 base and J by 6 bases, with 16 bases between them. The CDR3 covers 16 residues. Germline lookup yields CDR1 LGHDT and CDR2 YNNKEL (reference sequence). The CDR3 reads CASSQGGRGSSNEQFF. CDR3 nucleotide sequence: TGTGCCAGCAGCCAAGGTGGCAGGGGAAGCAGCAATGAGCAGTTCTTC.

This clonotype was seen ten or more times. The V and J genes are TRBV9 and TRBJ2-1; the D is unclear. Trimming left V 1 base short and J 8 bases short, with 4 bases between. This CDR3 spans 11 amino acids. The germline V gene encodes CDR1 SGDLS and CDR2 YYNGEE. The CDR3 DNA is TGTGCCAGCAGCGTATCTCATGAGCAGTTCTTC. Protein: CASSVSHEQFF.

This clonotype was picked up a small number of times. This rearrangement joins TRBV14 to TRBJ2-7; 10 bases are a match to TRBD1. The CDR3 is 21 residues long. V was pared by 0 bases and J by 2 bases, with 19 bases of the junction left unmatched. CDR1 and CDR2 (germline): SGHDN, FVKESK. This chain's CDR3 is CASSQEGGQGRVAGYPYEQYF. Here the CDR3 DNA reads TGTGCCAGCAGCCAAGAAGGGGGACAGGGGCGGGTAGCGGGTTACCCCTACGAGCAGTACTTC.

The table lists this clonotype with many counts. V is TRBV12-3 or TRBV12-4 and J is TRBJ1-5, with D perhaps TRBD1 (5 bases). V dropped 4 bases and J dropped 2 bases, with 9 bases sitting between them. This CDR3 has 14 amino acids. The CDR3 DNA sequence: TGTGCCAGCAGTTGGGGCGGCGGCAATCAGCCCCAGCATTTT. Translation: CASSWGGGNQPQHF.

This clonotype was seen a few times. This rearrangement joins TRBV20-1 to TRBJ2-7; the D gene is possibly TRBD1 (5 bases). V lost 6 bases and J lost 6, with 12 bases in between. Germline V lookup: CDR1 DFQATT, CDR2 SNEGSKA (reference sequence). This CDR3 is built from 11 residues. The CDR3 loop is CSANQGGEQYF. In DNA form, the CDR3 reads TGCAGTGCAAACCAGGGTGGCGAGCAGTACTTC.

The chain links TRBV3-1 to TRBJ2-6; possibly TRBD2 for D (5 bases). Per the germline V gene, CDR1 is LGHDT and CDR2 is YNNKEL (reference sequence). V shed 1 base and J shed 5 bases, with 15 bases lying between them. The CDR3 extends over 17 amino acids. CDR3 in amino acids: CASSQAGSGGWANVLTF. The CDR3 region has the DNA TGTGCCAGCAGCCAAGCGGGGTCCGGAGGTTGGGCCAACGTCCTGACTTTC.

The table lists this clonotype with many counts. The CDR3 sequence is CASSLSLAGSETQYF. CDR3 DNA sequence: TGTGCCAGCAGCTTGTCGCTAGCGGGGAGTGAGACCCAGTACTTC. The chain is built from TRBV5-6 and TRBJ2-5; 9 bases are a match to TRBD2. The CDR3 sequence is 15 residues long. CDR1 is SGHDT, CDR2 YYEEEE, per germline. J was trimmed by 5 bases and V by 1 base; bases with no gene match: 6.

The chain uses TRBV10-2 and TRBJ2-5; 8 positions match TRBD2. CDR1 and CDR2 from the germline V gene are WSHSY and SAAADI. Trimming at V came to 2 bases and at J to 4 bases, leaving 3 bases not matched to a gene. The CDR3 spans 14 residues. The DNA for the CDR3 is TGCGCCAGCAGTGAGCCGGGGGGGGGAGAGACCCAGTACTTC. It codes for CASSEPGGGETQYF.

This clonotype turned up a few times. With a much larger clone just one base away, this may be a read error. The V gene is TRBV5-1, the J gene TRBJ2-7; D is unresolved. V lost 0 bases and J lost 2, with 3 bases in between. Per the germline V gene, CDR1 is SGHRS and CDR2 is YFSETQ. The CDR3 covers 12 residues. The CDR3 region has the DNA TGCGCCAGCAGCTTGGACGCCTACGAGCAGTACTTC. This gives the protein CASSLDAYEQYF.

This clonotype was counted at least ten times. The chain employs TRBV3-1 and TRBJ2-5, with 9 bases that match TRBD1. The CDR3 length is 14 residues. V shed 4 bases, J shed 2 bases, and the junction held 2 bases outside the gene matches. Germline CDR1 LGHDT, CDR2 YNNKEL (reference sequence). The CDR3, as DNA: TGTGCCAGCAGCCGGGACAGGGCTCAAGAGACCCAGTACTTC. Amino acids: CASSRDRAQETQYF.

This clonotype was observed at least ten times. V is TRBV29-1 and J is TRBJ2-2; D remains unclear. Trimming cost V 3 bases and J 3 bases, with 8 bases left between them. Germline V gene lookup returns CDR1 SQVTM and CDR2 ANQGSEA. This CDR3 is built from 13 residues. As DNA, the CDR3 is TGCAGCGTTGAGGGCCCGGACACCGGGGAGCTGTTTTTT. Amino acid sequence: CSVEGPDTGELFF.

This clonotype was detected many times. The chain has TRBV5-1 and TRBJ2-1; 12 bases are shared with TRBD2. V was pared by 4 bases and J by 7 bases, with 6 bases of the junction left unmatched. Germline V gene data show CDR1 as SGHRS and CDR2 as YFSETQ. The CDR3 is 15 amino acids. The CDR3 coding sequence is TGCGCCAGCAGCACGACTAGCGGGAGTGGTAATGAGCAGTTCTTC. Its protein product is CASSTTSGSGNEQFF.

Concerning this clonotype itself: This may arise from a read error, as a much more abundant clone is one base away. The V call is TRBV12-5, the J call TRBJ2-7; D uncertain. CDR1 is LGHNT, CDR2 FRNRAP, per germline. The CDR3 consists of 14 residues. V lost 2 bases to trimming and J lost 3 bases, with 11 bases between them. CDR3 coding DNA: TGTGCTAGTGGTTTGTGCAGACACAACTACGAGCAGTACTTC. It specifies CASGLCRHNYEQYF.

This clonotype was counted many times. This rearrangement joins TRBV20-1 to TRBJ2-7; unclear D gene. V gave up 7 bases and J gave up 0 bases, with 13 bases separating them. This CDR3 contains 13 residues. CDR1 and CDR2 (germline): DFQATT, SNEGSKA (reference sequence). The CDR3 reads CSVPHGSSYEQYF. The CDR3 DNA is TGCAGTGTCCCCCACGGATCCTCCTACGAGCAGTACTTC.

In the case of this clonotype: A much bigger clone sits one base away, suggesting this may be a read error. This chain joins TRBV6-2 or TRBV6-3 and TRBJ2-2; tentatively, D is TRBD1 or TRBD2 (9 bases each). CDR3 length: 23 residues. Germline CDR1 MNHEY, CDR2 SVGEGT. CDR3 amino acids: CASSYSFPGQGTPSGTNTWELFF. The CDR3 DNA reads as TGTGCCAGCAGTTACTCCTTCCCGGGACAGGGAACCCCTAGCGGGACGAACACCTGGGAGCTGTTTTTT.

This clonotype was recorded at least ten times. This chain joins TRBV7-6 and TRBJ2-1, with 8 bases aligning to TRBD1. There are 15 residues in the CDR3. V shed 1 base, J shed 8 bases, and the junction held 7 bases outside the gene matches. CDR1 is SGHVS and CDR2 is FNYEAQ in the germline V gene. The CDR3, as DNA: TGTGCCAGCAGCTTAGGGGACAGGATGAGCGATGAGCAGTTCTTC. Protein sequence: CASSLGDRMSDEQFF.

CDR3: CASSSRRKDEQYF. The CDR3 coding sequence is TGTGCCAGCAGTTCCCGACGGAAAGACGAGCAGTACTTC. The chain links TRBV7-9 to TRBJ2-7; D is unclear. Trimming shortened V by 6 bases and J by 5 bases, and 14 bases separated the two germline ends. The germline gives CDR1 SEHNR, CDR2 FQNEAQ (reference sequence). There are 13 residues in the CDR3.

This clonotype was observed at least ten times. CDR3 protein: CATSLLGAYEQYF. In nucleotides, the CDR3 is TGTGCCACCTCGCTTCTGGGGGCGTACGAGCAGTACTTC. The rearrangement uses TRBV28 and TRBJ2-7; maybe TRBD1 (6 bases). V lost 10 bases, J lost 4 bases, and 17 bases lay in between. Germline-derived CDR1 and CDR2 are MDHEN and SYDVKM. This CDR3 contains 13 residues.

This clonotype showed up many times. The chain joins TRBV10-3 to TRBJ2-7; 9 bases line up with TRBD2. The CDR3 extends over 15 amino acids. Germline assignment: CDR1 ENHRY and CDR2 SYGVKD. V trimming: 2 bases; J trimming: 4 bases; junction bases outside the gene matches: 6. The CDR3 DNA reads TGTGCCATCAGTGAGGGGCGGGAGGGCGTTTACGAGCAGTACTTC. It is translated as CAISEGREGVYEQYF.

Worth noting for this clonotype: A clone one base away is much larger, so this may be a read error. The chain combines TRBV28 with TRBJ2-3; 8 nucleotides agree with TRBD2. V shed 5 bases, J shed 3 bases, and the junction held 7 bases outside the gene matches. Germline V gives CDR1 MDHEN, CDR2 SYDVKM. The CDR3 length is 15 residues. The CDR3 protein is CASSPISGSTDTQYF. In DNA, the CDR3 is TGTGCCAGCAGTCCTATAAGCGGGAGTACAGATACGCAGTATTTT.

The CDR3 sequence is CASRPRGVVEYNEQFF. DNA of the CDR3: TGTGCCAGCAGACCCAGGGGGGTAGTGGAGTACAATGAGCAGTTCTTC. J is TRBJ2-1 and V is TRBV12-3 or TRBV12-4, with TRBD1 as a possible D gene (7 bases). The V end was cut by 6 bases, the J end by 4 bases, with 19 bases between. The CDR3 sequence is 16 residues long.

This clonotype was observed a few times. The chain joins TRBV13 to TRBJ2-7; no definite D call. CDR1 PRHDT and CDR2 FYEKMQ come from the germline V gene (reference sequence). The V end was cut by 5 bases, the J end by 3 bases, with 20 bases between. CDR3 length: 16 amino acids. The CDR3 DNA reads TGTGCCAGCAGCCTATTCAGGATGGGGTTAAACTACGAGCAGTACTTC. It specifies CASSLFRMGLNYEQYF.

The CDR3 loop is CASSLAEGTEAFF. The CDR3 bases are TGTGCCAGTAGTTTGGCGGAGGGGACTGAAGCTTTCTTT. The genes are TRBV19 and TRBJ1-1; TRBD1 might be the D (5 bases). The CDR3 has 13 residues. CDR1 is LNHDA and CDR2 is SQIVND in the germline V gene (reference sequence). Trimming removed 5 bases at V and 5 bases at J, with 12 bases between.